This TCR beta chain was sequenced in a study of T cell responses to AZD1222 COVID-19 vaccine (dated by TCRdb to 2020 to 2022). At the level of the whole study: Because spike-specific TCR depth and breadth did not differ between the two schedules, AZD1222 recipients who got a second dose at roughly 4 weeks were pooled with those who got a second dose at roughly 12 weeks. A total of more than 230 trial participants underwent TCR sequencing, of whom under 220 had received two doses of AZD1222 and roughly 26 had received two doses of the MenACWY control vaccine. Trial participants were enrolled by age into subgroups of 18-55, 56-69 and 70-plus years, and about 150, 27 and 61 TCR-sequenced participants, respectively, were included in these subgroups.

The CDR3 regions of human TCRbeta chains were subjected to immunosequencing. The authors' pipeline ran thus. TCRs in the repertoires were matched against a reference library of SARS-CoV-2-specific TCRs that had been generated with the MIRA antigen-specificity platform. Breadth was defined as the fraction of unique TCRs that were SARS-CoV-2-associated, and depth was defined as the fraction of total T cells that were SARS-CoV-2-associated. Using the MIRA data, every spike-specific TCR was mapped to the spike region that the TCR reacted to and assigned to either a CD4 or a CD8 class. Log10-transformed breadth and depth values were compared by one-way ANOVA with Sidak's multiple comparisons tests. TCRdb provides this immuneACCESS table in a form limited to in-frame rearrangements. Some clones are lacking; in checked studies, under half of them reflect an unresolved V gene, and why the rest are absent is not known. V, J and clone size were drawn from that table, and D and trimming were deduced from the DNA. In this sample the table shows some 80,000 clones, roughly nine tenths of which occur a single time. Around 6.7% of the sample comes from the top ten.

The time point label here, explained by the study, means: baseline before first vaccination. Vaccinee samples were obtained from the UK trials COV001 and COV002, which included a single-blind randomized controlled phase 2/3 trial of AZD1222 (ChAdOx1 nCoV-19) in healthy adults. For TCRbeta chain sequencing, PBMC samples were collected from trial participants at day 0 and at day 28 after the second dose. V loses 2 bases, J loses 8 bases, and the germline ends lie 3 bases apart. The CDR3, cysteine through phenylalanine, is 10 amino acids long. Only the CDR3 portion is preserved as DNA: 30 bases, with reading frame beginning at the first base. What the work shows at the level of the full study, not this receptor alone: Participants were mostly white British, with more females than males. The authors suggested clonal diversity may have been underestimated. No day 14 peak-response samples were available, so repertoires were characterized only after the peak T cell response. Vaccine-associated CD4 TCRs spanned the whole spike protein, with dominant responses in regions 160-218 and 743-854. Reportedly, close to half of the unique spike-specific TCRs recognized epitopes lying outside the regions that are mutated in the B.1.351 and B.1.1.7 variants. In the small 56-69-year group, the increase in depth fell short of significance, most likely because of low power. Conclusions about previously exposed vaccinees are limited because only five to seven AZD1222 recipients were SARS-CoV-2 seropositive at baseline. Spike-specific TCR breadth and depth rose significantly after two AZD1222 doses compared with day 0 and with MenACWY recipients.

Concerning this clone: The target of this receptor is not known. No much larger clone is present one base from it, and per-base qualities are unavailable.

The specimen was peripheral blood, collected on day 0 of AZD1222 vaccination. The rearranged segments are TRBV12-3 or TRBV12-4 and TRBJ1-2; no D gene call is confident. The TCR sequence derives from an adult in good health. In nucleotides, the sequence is TGTGCCAGCAGTTTATACGGCTACACCTTC. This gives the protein CASSLYGYTF.